This TCR beta chain came from a study of cytomegalovirus exposure and HLA in healthy donors. On this clone itself: Its antigen is as yet unknown.

This CDR3 contains 14 residues. Germline lookup yields CDR1 SGHAT and CDR2 FQNNGV. Whole-study findings and limits: Presence/absence analyses took donor sequencing depth as roughly uniform. CMV serostatus was the sole immune exposure information available. The classifier reportedly diagnosed cytomegalovirus status with high sensitivity and specificity.

PCR amplification relied on 60 Vbeta primers (plus 13 Jbeta primers). Sequenced by immunoSEQ multiplex PCR; TCRdb stores in-frame clones only, minus some. The sample has 200,000 to 250,000 clones; about 77% are singletons. This chain joins TRBV11-2 and TRBJ2-5; 9 bases align to TRBD2. The better agreement between TRBJ2-7 and the DNA end casts doubt on the J call. This TCR was sampled from a woman aged 25 to 39 in good health and CMV-seronegative. Sequences were obtained from PBMCs. This CDR3 reads CASSPLAGPYEQYF. The CDR3 bases are TGTGCCAGCAGTCCCCTAGCGGGACCCTACGAGCAGTACTTC.